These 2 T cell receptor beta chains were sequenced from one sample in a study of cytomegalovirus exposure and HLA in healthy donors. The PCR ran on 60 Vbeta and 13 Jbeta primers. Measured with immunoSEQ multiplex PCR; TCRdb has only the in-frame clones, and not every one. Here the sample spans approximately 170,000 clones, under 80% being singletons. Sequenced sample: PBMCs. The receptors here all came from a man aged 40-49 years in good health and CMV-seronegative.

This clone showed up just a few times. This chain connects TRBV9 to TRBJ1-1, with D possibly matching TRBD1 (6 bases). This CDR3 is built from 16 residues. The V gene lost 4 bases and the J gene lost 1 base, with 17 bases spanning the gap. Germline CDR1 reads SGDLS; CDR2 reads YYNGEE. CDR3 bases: TGTGCCAGCAGCCCTAGGGGGGGGGCCTCGAACACTGAAGCTTTCTTT. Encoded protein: CASSPRGGASNTEAFF.

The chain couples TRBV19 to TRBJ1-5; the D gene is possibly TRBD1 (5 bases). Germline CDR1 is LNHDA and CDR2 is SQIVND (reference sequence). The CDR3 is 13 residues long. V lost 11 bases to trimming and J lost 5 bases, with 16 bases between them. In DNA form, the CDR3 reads TGTGCCGGTGCGACAGCTTCAGATCAGCCCCAGCATTTT. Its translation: CAGATASDQPQHF.